A single sample gave rise to the 10 T cell receptor beta chains below, sequenced in a study of T cell responses to AZD1222 COVID-19 vaccine. Assay: immunoSEQ multiplex PCR; the TCRdb copy retains only in-frame clones and omits some. Here the sample spans some 88,000 clones, around nine tenths being singletons. The source material was peripheral blood, sampled 28 days after the second AZD1222 dose. The receptors come from an adult who received the AZD1222 COVID-19 vaccine.

The chain combines TRBV5-5 with TRBJ2-7, with 7 bases aligning to TRBD2. Germline V gene lookup returns CDR1 SGHKS and CDR2 YYEKEE (reference sequence). The V and J ends lost 3 bases and 2 bases, in that order; junction bases with no gene match: 5. The CDR3 has 14 amino acids. The CDR3 nucleotides read TGTGCCAGCAGCTCCCGGGGGGTTGCCTACGAGCAGTACTTC. Protein product: CASSSRGVAYEQYF.

This chain joins TRBV15 and TRBJ1-4, with D possibly TRBD1 on 6 matching bases. Trimming shortened V by 3 bases and J by 2 bases, and 10 bases separated the two germline ends. The germline CDR1 and CDR2 sequences are LNHNV and YYDKDF (reference sequence). CDR3 size: 15 residues. The CDR3 protein is CATSRGGVTNEKLFF. CDR3 DNA: TGTGCCACCAGCAGGGGGGGCGTCACTAATGAAAAACTGTTTTTT.

The J gene is TRBJ2-3, the V gene TRBV3-1 (or the pseudogene TRBV3-2); 8 bases map to TRBD2. The CDR3 covers 15 residues. Trimming cost V 4 bases and J 2 bases; bases outside gene matches: 5. Germline V CDR1 and CDR2: LGHDT, YNNKEL (reference sequence). The CDR3 here is CASSRRLANTDTQYF. Written as DNA, the CDR3 is TGTGCCAGCAGCCGCCGACTAGCGAACACAGATACGCAGTATTTT.

The chain has TRBV7-2 and TRBJ2-7, with D possibly matching TRBD1 (6 bases). V was trimmed by 1 base and J by 2 bases, leaving 9 bases between them. The CDR3 loop spans 14 amino acids. In germline, CDR1 is SGHTA, CDR2 FQGNSA. The CDR3 bases are TGTGCCAGCAGCTTAGTACAGGGCACCTACGAGCAGTACTTC. Translated, it gives CASSLVQGTYEQYF.

This clone was observed a single time. The V gene is TRBV5-1, the J gene TRBJ2-7, with 7 bases aligning to TRBD2. CDR3 length equals 16 residues. Germline V gene lookup returns CDR1 SGHRS and CDR2 YFSETQ. V trimming: 0 bases; J trimming: 0 bases; junction bases outside the gene matches: 6. The CDR3 reads CASSLGGGLSSYEQYF. Here the CDR3 DNA reads TGCGCCAGCAGCTTGGGCGGGGGTCTTAGCTCCTACGAGCAGTACTTC.

The V gene is TRBV11-2, the J gene TRBJ1-2; 7 bases are shared with TRBD1. Germline loops: CDR1 SGHAT, CDR2 FQNNGV. With 2 bases clipped from V and 10 bases from J, the junction kept 1 base outside the gene matches. The CDR3 totals 11 residues. Written as DNA, the CDR3 is TGTGCCAGCAGCTTAACAGGGGACTACACCTTC. The encoded protein is CASSLTGDYTF.

V gene TRBV23-1 combines with J gene TRBJ2-1; TRBD2 is a possible D gene (6 bases). Being an ORF, TRBV23-1 has a function that is uncertain. Trimming shortened V by 10 bases and J by 5 bases, and 12 bases separated the two germline ends. The CDR3 totals 12 residues. The CDR3 DNA reads TGCGCCAATCGTGGCGGGGACAATGAGCAGTTCTTC. The encoded protein is CANRGGDNEQFF.

The J gene is TRBJ1-2, the V gene TRBV2; TRBD1 agrees at 8 bases. This CDR3 is built from 13 residues. The ends lost 5 bases at V and 4 bases at J; junction bases unmatched: 3. Germline V gene sequence: CDR1 SNHLY, CDR2 FYNNEI. CDR3 in DNA: TGTGCCAGCAGTTTGGACAGGGTCTATGGCTACACCTTC. Its translation: CASSLDRVYGYTF.

The chain carries TRBV5-1 and TRBJ2-3; tentatively, D is TRBD1 (6 bases). Germline V gene data show CDR1 as SGHRS and CDR2 as YFSETQ. The germline V and J ends were trimmed by 4 bases and 2 bases, with 17 bases remaining between them. The CDR3 spans 16 residues. In DNA form, the CDR3 reads TGCGCCAGCAGCCGAAACCCAGGGGCGTCCACAGATACGCAGTATTTT. This gives the protein CASSRNPGASTDTQYF.

CDR3 nucleotides: TGTGCCGGAACGGGGGGTGGGCAGTTCTTC. Protein product: CAGTGGGQFF. This sequence joins TRBV2 and TRBJ2-1; 7 positions match TRBD2. The CDR3 contains 10 residues. Trimming removed 11 bases from V and 12 bases from J; junction bases left unmatched: 7. Germline loops: CDR1 SNHLY, CDR2 FYNNEI.